This T cell receptor beta chain derives from a study of T cells in Graves' hyperthyroidism and ophthalmopathy. Whole-study results and caveats: Ophthalmopathy cases were set apart from stable hyperthyroidism by a 13 V-J model.

TCR beta CDR3 regions were amplified from RNA transcripts. HTBI primers drove first-round RT-PCR of the TCR CDR3. TCRdb re-derived calls from the multiplex PCR reads in MiXCR, one entry per CDR3 protein. The sample records 500,000 to 800,000 distinct CDR3 sequences, about 14% being singletons. Ten or more counts support this clonotype. The target antigen is unknown. The germline V gene encodes CDR1 MDHEN and CDR2 SYDVKM. Trimming pared 6 bases from V and 8 bases from J, leaving 11 bases between. CDR3 size: 12 residues. Sequencing input: blood. This receptor was obtained from a woman between 45 and 65 years old with Graves' ophthalmopathy. The rearrangement links TRBV28 to TRBJ2-1, with a weak D call TRBD2 (5 bases). CDR3 nucleotide sequence: TGTGCCAGCAGCCCGGACTCTGATGAGCAGTTCTTC. Translated: CASSPDSDEQFF. Full variable domain (rest looked up from reference TRBV28 and TRBJ2-1): DVKVTQSSRYLVKRTGEKVFLECVQDMDHENMFWYRQDPGLGLRLIYFSYDVKMKEKGDIPEGYSVSREKKERFSLILESASTNQTSMYLCASSPDSDEQFFGPGTRLTVL.